The source of this T cell receptor beta chain is a study of circulating tumor DNA in untreated peripheral T-cell lymphoma (dated by TCRdb to 2020 to 2023). Study-wide conclusions, independent of this receptor: Tumor-specific clonotypes were identified in about 77% of patients, from approximately 86% of baseline tissues and approximately 70% of baseline serum samples.

The germline V gene gives CDR1 as SGHNT and CDR2 as YENEEA. The CDR3 spans 16 residues, from the cysteine through the phenylalanine. The kept DNA is CDR3 alone, 48 bases in frame from the first base. V ends up 5 bases short and J 8 bases short, with an unmatched junction base count of 10. Libraries were made using the immunoSEQ multiplex PCR assay. TCRdb carries this immuneACCESS record with in-frame sequences only. Its versions omit some clonotypes, under half of them owing to an unresolved V gene in the studies checked, with the rest unexplained. The sample data list a few thousand clones, and approximately 68% of these were observed just once. Roughly a sixth of the sample rests with the top ten. This clone was detected a few times. Its antigen has not been determined. No much larger clone is present one base from it, and per-base qualities are unavailable. Tumor-specific TCR clonotypes were identified by sequencing baseline tumor tissue collected before treatment. The study used next-generation sequencing of T-cell receptor sequences to monitor peripheral T-cell lymphoma patients receiving frontline treatment on a trial.

This clonotype was obtained from a human donor with peripheral T-cell lymphoma. The sample was tumor tissue. The chain employs TRBV11-3 and TRBJ2-1, with 12 junctional bases fitting TRBD2. The nucleotide sequence is TGTGCCAGCAGCCAAGCCCCTAGCGGGAGGGCCTATGAGCAGTTCTTC. This gives the protein CASSQAPSGRAYEQFF.